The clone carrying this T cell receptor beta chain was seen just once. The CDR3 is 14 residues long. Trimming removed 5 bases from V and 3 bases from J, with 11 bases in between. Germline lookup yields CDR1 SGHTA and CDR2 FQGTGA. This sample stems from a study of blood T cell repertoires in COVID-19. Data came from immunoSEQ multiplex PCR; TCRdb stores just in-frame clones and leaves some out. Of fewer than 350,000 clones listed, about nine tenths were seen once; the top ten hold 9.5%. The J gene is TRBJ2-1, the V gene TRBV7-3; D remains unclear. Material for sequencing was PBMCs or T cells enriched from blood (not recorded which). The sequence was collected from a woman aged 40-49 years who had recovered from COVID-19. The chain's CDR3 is CASSPRGRYNEQFF. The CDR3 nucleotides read TGTGCCAGCAGCCCCCGAGGTCGCTACAATGAGCAGTTCTTC.